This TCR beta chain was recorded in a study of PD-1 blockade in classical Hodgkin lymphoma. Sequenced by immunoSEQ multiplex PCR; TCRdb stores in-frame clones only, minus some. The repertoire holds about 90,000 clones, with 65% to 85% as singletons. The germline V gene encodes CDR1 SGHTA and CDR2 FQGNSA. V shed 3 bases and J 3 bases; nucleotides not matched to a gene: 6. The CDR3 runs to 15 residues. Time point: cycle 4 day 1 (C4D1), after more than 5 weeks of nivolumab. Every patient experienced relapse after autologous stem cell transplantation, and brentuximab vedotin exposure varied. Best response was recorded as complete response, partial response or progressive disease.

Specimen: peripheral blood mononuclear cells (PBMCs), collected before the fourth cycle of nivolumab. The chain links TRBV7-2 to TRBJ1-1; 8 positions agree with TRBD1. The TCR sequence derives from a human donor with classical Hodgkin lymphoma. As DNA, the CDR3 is TGTGCCAGCAGCTTGGGGGGACAGGCTTACACTGAAGCTTTCTTT. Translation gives CASSLGGQAYTEAFF.